Listed below are T cell receptor beta chains from one sample, sequenced in a study of blood T cell repertoires in COVID-19. TCRdb's table, derived via immunoSEQ multiplex PCR, lists solely in-frame clones and lacks some. The data contain 130,000 or so clones, more than 75% of them seen just once; the ten biggest clones take up over 10%. Sequenced sample: peripheral blood. These receptors were collected from a woman in her seventies with COVID-19, enrolled during active disease. CDR3s include the opening cysteine and the closing phenylalanine or tryptophan. The order of the fields is V gene, J gene, D gene, clone size, CDR3 DNA, CDR3 protein. D genes are given only for firm matches. Some rows have no size entry. The others give once, few or many, or a class for an expanded clone.

>TRBV7-3|TRBJ2-5|-|-
TGTGCCAGCAGCCGAGGGACACGTGAGACCCAGTACTTC
CASSRGTRETQYF
>TRBV19|TRBJ2-5|TRBD2|few
TGTGCCAGTAGCATCGGGGGGGCCCAGGAGCGGACCCAGTACTTC
CASSIGGAQERTQYF
>TRBV19|TRBJ2-7|-|-
TGTGCCAGTAGTATGAAAGGGGACACCGACTCCTACGAGCAGTACTTC
CASSMKGDTDSYEQYF
>TRBV20-1|TRBJ2-7|-|-
TGCAGTGCTCCGGTGGTCCACGAGCAGTACTTC
CSAPVVHEQYF
>TRBV28|TRBJ1-6|-|-
TGTGCCAGCAGTATCCCAGGGGTAAATTCACCCCTCCACTTT
CASSIPGVNSPLHF
>TRBV7-6|TRBJ2-2|-|-
TGTGCCAGCAGCTCGAGAGGGAACACCGGGGAGCTGTTTTTT
CASSSRGNTGELFF
>TRBV5-1|TRBJ1-2|-|-
TGCGCCAGCAGCTTTGACGGAGGCCGCGGTGGCTACACCTTC
CASSFDGGRGGYTF
>TRBV2|TRBJ1-1|TRBD1|-
TGTGCCACCCGGACAGGTGGGAACACTGAAGCTTTCTTT
CATRTGGNTEAFF
>TRBV6-6|TRBJ1-2|-|-
TGTGCCAGTCGATACAGGGATGGCTACACCTTC
CASRYRDGYTF
>TRBV29-1|TRBJ1-1|TRBD1|once
TGCAGCGTTGAACAGGGGGCAAGAGCTTTCTTT
CSVEQGARAFF